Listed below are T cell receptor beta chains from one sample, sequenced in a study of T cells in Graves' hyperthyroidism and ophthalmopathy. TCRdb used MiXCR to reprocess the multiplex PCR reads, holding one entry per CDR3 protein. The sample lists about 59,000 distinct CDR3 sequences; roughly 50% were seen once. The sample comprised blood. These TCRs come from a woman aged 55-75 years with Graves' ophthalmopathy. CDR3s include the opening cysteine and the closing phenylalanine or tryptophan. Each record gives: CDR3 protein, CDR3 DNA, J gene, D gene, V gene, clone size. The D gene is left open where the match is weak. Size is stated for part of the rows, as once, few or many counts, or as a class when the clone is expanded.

CASSLGDIGNTIYF,TGTGCCAGCAGCTTAGGGGACATAGGAAACACCATATATTTT,TRBJ1-3,.,TRBV7-9,.
CASNPTGGNSNQPQHF,TGTGCCAGCAACCCGACAGGGGGCAATAGCAATCAGCCCCAGCATTTT,TRBJ1-5,TRBD1,TRBV12-3/TRBV12-4,.
CASRGGNYGYTF,TGTGCCAGCAGAGGGGGTAACTATGGCTACACCTTC,TRBJ1-2,.,TRBV5-6,many
CASMEVFGGNKQFF,TGCGCCAGCATGGAGGTATTCGGTGGTAATAAGCAGTTCTTC,TRBJ2-1,.,TRBV5-1,.
CSVSTGYSNQPQYF,TGCAGTGTCTCGACAGGGTATAGCAATCAGCCCCAGTACTTC,TRBJ2-5,TRBD1,TRBV20-1,.
CASSDPGINSPLHF,TGTGCCAGTAGTGATCCAGGGATAAACTCACCCCTCCACTTT,TRBJ1-6,.,TRBV19,once
CSARKDSTDTQYF,TGCAGTGCTAGAAAGGATAGCACAGATACGCAGTATTTT,TRBJ2-3,.,TRBV20-1,once
CASSLVASGGLNEQFF,TGCGCCAGCAGCTTGGTGGCTAGCGGAGGGCTCAATGAGCAGTTCTTC,TRBJ2-1,TRBD2,TRBV5-1,many
CASGILGGANVLTF,TGTGCCAGTGGTATTTTGGGTGGGGCCAACGTCCTGACTTTC,TRBJ2-6,.,TRBV19,.
CAGSLAGQFSNQPQRF,TGTGCCGGCAGTTTAGCGGGACAGTTTAGCAATCAGCCCCAGCGTTTT,TRBJ1-5,TRBD1,TRBV12-3/TRBV12-4,.
CASSTALTGVHEQYF,TGTGCCAGCAGTACCGCCTTAACAGGGGTCCACGAGCAGTACTTC,TRBJ2-7,TRBD1,TRBV12-3/TRBV12-4,.
CASSATGTPDTQYF,TGTGCCAGCAGCGCGACAGGGACGCCTGATACGCAGTATTTT,TRBJ2-3,TRBD1,TRBV9,.
CAGSLRLAGDNEQFF,TGTGCCGGCAGCTTGAGGCTAGCTGGCGACAATGAGCAGTTCTTT,TRBJ2-1,.,TRBV5-1,.
CASMEGGRDEQYF,TGTGCCAGCATGGAGGGGGGGCGGGACGAGCAGTACTTC,TRBJ2-7,.,TRBV6-6,.
CSGRGVHDYEQYF,TGCAGCGGGCGGGGGGTGCACGACTACGAGCAGTACTTC,TRBJ2-7,TRBD2,TRBV29-1,.
CASSLEGRVTYEQYF,TGTGCCAGCAGCTTAGAGGGACGAGTAACCTACGAGCAGTACTTC,TRBJ2-7,.,TRBV11-2,.
CASSGGAGSQYF,TGTGCCAGCAGTGGGGGGGCGGGATCCCAATACTTC,TRBJ2-5,.,TRBV2,.
CGARVDRGETQYF,TGCGGTGCTAGGGTGGACAGGGGGGAGACCCAGTACTTC,TRBJ2-5,TRBD1,TRBV20-1,.
CASSLAVREETQYF,TGCGCCAGCAGCCTGGCCGTGAGGGAGGAGACCCAGTACTTC,TRBJ2-5,.,TRBV5-1,.
CSARGGREGDTQYF,TGCAGTGCTAGGGGCGGGAGAGAGGGAGATACGCAGTATTTT,TRBJ2-3,TRBD2,TRBV20-1,.
CASSYSTPSGGAEAFF,TGTGCCAGCAGTTACTCGACTCCCAGCGGGGGCGCTGAAGCTTTCTTT,TRBJ1-1,.,TRBV6-4,.
CASRDGSSHTGELFF,TGTGCCAGCAGGGACGGGAGCTCTCACACCGGGGAGCTGTTTTTT,TRBJ2-2,.,TRBV6-4,many
CSARDRLGGQFF,TGCAGTGCTAGAGATCGTTTAGGTGGGCAGTTCTTC,TRBJ2-1,.,TRBV20-1,.
CASSPRSGSYEQFF,TGCGCCAGCAGCCCCCGAAGCGGGAGTTATGAGCAGTTCTTC,TRBJ2-1,TRBD2,TRBV4-1,many
CASRRTSGTDTQYF,TGTGCCAGCAGACGGACTAGCGGCACAGATACGCAGTATTTT,TRBJ2-3,TRBD2,TRBV6-4,.
CASSLVSGPVLYEQYF,TGTGCCAGCAGCTTAGTATCAGGGCCGGTCCTCTACGAGCAGTACTTC,TRBJ2-7,.,TRBV7-9,many
CASSQPGQGETQYF,TGTGCCAGCAGCCAACCGGGACAGGGAGAGACCCAGTACTTC,TRBJ2-5,TRBD1,TRBV16,once
CASVGVWRRGTEAFF,TGTGCCAGCGTGGGGGTGTGGCGTCGGGGCACTGAAGCTTTCTTT,TRBJ1-1,.,TRBV6-5,.
CSGGDRTRSEQFF,TGCAGCGGGGGGGACCGAACTAGGAGTGAGCAGTTCTTC,TRBJ2-1,.,TRBV29-1,.
CASSSTLNTEAFF,TGTGCCAGCAGCTCGACACTGAACACTGAAGCTTTCTTT,TRBJ1-1,.,TRBV7-9,many
CASRTLRGTGREKLFF,TGTGCCAGCAGAACCCTCAGGGGGACAGGGCGTGAAAAACTGTTTTTT,TRBJ1-4,TRBD1,TRBV6-5,.
CASSPRESGGRAYEQYF,TGTGCCAGCAGTCCAAGGGAGAGTGGCGGGAGGGCCTACGAGCAGTACTTC,TRBJ2-7,TRBD2,TRBV7-8,once
CAISELTYEQYF,TGTGCCATCAGTGAACTGACCTACGAGCAGTACTTC,TRBJ2-7,.,TRBV10-3,.
CSAMNYLAGGYEQYF,TGCAGTGCTATGAACTATCTAGCGGGAGGCTACGAGCAGTACTTC,TRBJ2-7,TRBD2,TRBV20-1,many
CSARVPPGTEAFF,TGCAGTGCTAGAGTACCGCCGGGTACTGAAGCTTTCTTT,TRBJ1-1,.,TRBV20-1,many
CSAVKDRVHGYTF,TGCAGTGCGGTAAAAGACAGGGTCCATGGCTACACCTTC,TRBJ1-2,TRBD1,TRBV20-1,.
CSAIPSRGRGYGYTF,TGCAGTGCTATCCCCAGCAGGGGGCGTGGCTATGGCTACACCTTC,TRBJ1-2,TRBD1,TRBV20-1,medium-sized
CASSVEAYSFNSPLHF,TGTGCCAGCAGTGTAGAAGCGTACAGTTTTAATTCACCCCTCCACTTT,TRBJ1-6,.,TRBV2,.
CASSFTGTPYEQYF,TGTGCCAGCAGCTTTACTGGGACTCCCTACGAGCAGTACTTC,TRBJ2-7,.,TRBV7-2,.
CASSQDTGTSNEQFF,TGCGCCAGCAGCCAAGATACGGGGACTAGCAATGAGCAGTTCTTC,TRBJ2-1,TRBD2,TRBV4-1,.
CASSPAFGRNNGQFF,TGTGCCAGCAGCCCCGCTTTCGGGAGAAACAATGGGCAGTTCTTC,TRBJ2-1,.,TRBV11-1,.
CASSFYLAGGLRNEQFF,TGTGCCAGCAGCTTCTATTTAGCGGGGGGGCTCAGGAATGAGCAGTTCTTC,TRBJ2-1,TRBD2,TRBV7-2,.
CASSYSISTVPQPQHF,TGTGCCAGCAGTTACTCTATCTCCACAGTTCCTCAGCCCCAGCATTTT,TRBJ1-5,.,TRBV6-6,many
CASKAGINTGELFF,TGTGCCAGCAAGGCGGGAATCAACACCGGGGAGCTGTTTTTT,TRBJ2-2,.,TRBV27,many